The clone carrying this TCR beta chain was seen a handful of times. Its antigen is not known. Primers included in the PCR were 60 Vbeta and 13 Jbeta primers. Sequenced by immunoSEQ multiplex PCR; TCRdb stores in-frame clones only, minus some. The top ten clones hold about 2.1% of a sample with under 200,000 clones, around 76% of them seen once. This CDR3 has 11 amino acids. In germline, CDR1 is KGHSH, CDR2 LQKENI. V lost 8 bases to trimming and J lost 5 bases, with 9 bases between them. The data originate from a study of cytomegalovirus exposure and HLA in healthy donors. Overall study context: Earlier sequencing of 150 million to 200 million T cells yielded about 120 million unique TCR beta sequences. Study conclusions and caveats: In a later analysis, V- and J-gene trimming of beta chains associated with a DCLRE1C missense variant, replicated independently.

This sequence joins TRBV18 and TRBJ1-1, with no clear D. Sequenced sample: PBMCs. This clonotype was obtained from a man between 25 and 39 years old in good health and CMV-seronegative. The CDR3 loop is CASQGGTEAFF. CDR3 nucleotides: TGTGCCAGCCAAGGAGGGACTGAAGCTTTCTTT.